This is a list of T cell receptor beta chains from one sample in a study of blood T cells in healthy people across ages. Via MiXCR, TCRdb re-called the 5' RACE reads, giving one row per CDR3 protein. The table records about 780,000 distinct CDR3 sequences, about half of them present only once. The sample consisted of blood. Receptors were obtained from an elderly man in good health. The CDR3 runs from the conserved cysteine through the conserved F or W. A D gene is named only where the DNA matches it firmly. Not every row has a clone size; where given, it reads once, few, many or a size class.

CDR3nt | CDR3aa | j_gene | v_gene | d_gene | abundance
TGCGCCAGCAGCTCGAGCGCCGGGACTAGCACTCCTACCAATGAGCAGTTCTTC | CASSSSAGTSTPTNEQFF | TRBJ2-1 | TRBV5-1 | TRBD2 | .
TGTGCCACAACCTCAACAGGGGGTGGTGAGCAGTTCTTC | CATTSTGGGEQFF | TRBJ2-1 | TRBV6-2/TRBV6-3 | TRBD1 | few
TGCAGTGCTAGAGATGTTTTAGCGGGAATAGCCAAAAACATTCAGTACTTC | CSARDVLAGIAKNIQYF | TRBJ2-4 | TRBV20-1 | TRBD2 | .
TGTGCCAGCAGCTTAGGACCGGGACAGGGGGCGGCAGATACGCAGTATTTT | CASSLGPGQGAADTQYF | TRBJ2-3 | TRBV7-6 | TRBD1 | few
TGTGCCAGCAGCCAAGGGGCCGGGGGTTATAATTCACCCCTCCACTTT | CASSQGAGGYNSPLHF | TRBJ1-6 | TRBV3-1 | . | .
TGTGCCAGCAGCGAAAACCACAACACAGATACGCAGTATTTT | CASSENHNTDTQYF | TRBJ2-3 | TRBV2 | . | .
TGCACCAGCAGCCGGGGGCCCGGCAGGGCGAACACTGAAGCTTTCTTT | CTSSRGPGRANTEAFF | TRBJ1-1 | TRBV4-3 | . | .
TGTGCCAGCAGTAAGACTAGCGGGAGTGAGACCCAGTACTTC | CASSKTSGSETQYF | TRBJ2-5 | TRBV6-2/TRBV6-3 | TRBD2 | few
TGTGCCAGCAGCTTACAGCCTTTGGCGGGAGGCACGGATACGCAGTATTTT | CASSLQPLAGGTDTQYF | TRBJ2-3 | TRBV11-2 | TRBD2 | few
TGCAGTGTTTGGACTAGCGGGGGGGTTAATGAGCAGTTCTTC | CSVWTSGGVNEQFF | TRBJ2-1 | TRBV20-1 | TRBD2 | few
TGCAGCGCCAGGGAGGGGACTTTCAACACTGAAGCTTTCTTT | CSAREGTFNTEAFF | TRBJ1-1 | TRBV29-1 | . | .
TGCAGTGCCGCCGGGACAGGGGGCCTTACTACCTATGGCTACACCTTC | CSAAGTGGLTTYGYTF | TRBJ1-2 | TRBV20-1 | TRBD1 | once
TGTGCCAGCAGCTCTCTCGGGACAGGGGACTCCTACGAGCAGTACTTC | CASSSLGTGDSYEQYF | TRBJ2-7 | TRBV5-6 | TRBD1 | .
TGTGCCAGCTCGCCAGCGCGGGTCGAGCAGTACTTC | CASSPARVEQYF | TRBJ2-7 | TRBV6-1 | . | few
TGTGCCAGCAGTTTGTTGGGGCCGAACACCGGGGAGCTGTTTTTT | CASSLLGPNTGELFF | TRBJ2-2 | TRBV27 | . | few
TGTGCCAGCAGCACCTCTGGGTTAGAATGGGAGCAGTACTTC | CASSTSGLEWEQYF | TRBJ2-4 | TRBV12-3/TRBV12-4 | . | .
TGTGCCAGCAGTTCCCGTATTCAGAGCTCCTACAATGAGCAGTTCTTC | CASSSRIQSSYNEQFF | TRBJ2-1 | TRBV2 | . | .
TGTGCCAGCAGTTTAAGGACAGGGGGGCGCTCTGGGGCCAACGTCCTGACTTTC | CASSLRTGGRSGANVLTF | TRBJ2-6 | TRBV12-3/TRBV12-4 | TRBD1 | .
TGCGCCAGCAGGCTCCGGGTAATGGATGGCTACACCTTC | CASRLRVMDGYTF | TRBJ1-2 | TRBV5-1 | . | few
TGCAGTGCCCCCGGACTAGCGGGAGGGCTTTACAATGAGCAGTACTTC | CSAPGLAGGLYNEQYF | TRBJ2-7 | TRBV20-1 | TRBD2 | few
TGTGCCAGCAGCTTGGTTGCTAGCAGCCAAGAGACCCAGTACTTC | CASSLVASSQETQYF | TRBJ2-5 | TRBV5-1 | . | .
TGCGCCAGCAGCCATTCGACAGGGGTATCGGACGGGGCCAACGTCCTGACTTTC | CASSHSTGVSDGANVLTF | TRBJ2-6 | TRBV4-3 | TRBD1 | .
TGCAGTGCTAGAGATTATCAGGACCCCCAAGAGACCCAGTACTTC | CSARDYQDPQETQYF | TRBJ2-5 | TRBV20-1 | . | .
TGTGCCAGCAGCGCGGGACTAGCGGGAGCCGATGAGCAGTACTTC | CASSAGLAGADEQYF | TRBJ2-7 | TRBV7-2 | TRBD2 | .
TGTGCCAGCAGGAGGGGACAGGGAAACAATGAGCAGTTCTTC | CASRRGQGNNEQFF | TRBJ2-1 | TRBV27 | TRBD1 | .
TGTGCCAGCAGCCAAGAAACTTTGCTAGCGAAGTACTTC | CASSQETLLAKYF | TRBJ2-7 | TRBV3-1 | . | few
TGCGCCAGCAGCCGGGACGGGACGGAAGGTAGCTCCTACGAGCAGTACTTC | CASSRDGTEGSSYEQYF | TRBJ2-7 | TRBV5-1 | . | .
TGCAGCGTCGCCAGACAGGGGAGGTCTGAAGCTTTCTTT | CSVARQGRSEAFF | TRBJ1-1 | TRBV29-1 | TRBD1 | many
TGTGCCAGCAGTAAACGTAACGAGCAGTACTTC | CASSKRNEQYF | TRBJ2-7 | TRBV12-3/TRBV12-4 | . | .
TGTGCCAGCAGTTTAGCGCTCGACAGCCGGGGGCTAGAGACCCAGTACTTC | CASSLALDSRGLETQYF | TRBJ2-5 | TRBV12-3/TRBV12-4 | . | many
TGTGCCAGCAGTCGTTCGGCGGGAGGAAACTACGAGCAGTACTTC | CASSRSAGGNYEQYF | TRBJ2-7 | TRBV7-2 | TRBD2 | .
TGTGCCATCAGGGGGGATGCGAGCTCCTACAATGAGCAGTTCTTC | CAIRGDASSYNEQFF | TRBJ2-1 | TRBV10-3 | . | .
TGTGCCAGCAGTTTAGTGGCGGGCGGGAATGAGCAGTTCTTC | CASSLVAGGNEQFF | TRBJ2-1 | TRBV27 | . | many
TGTGCCAGCAATGGACAGGGAGCAGGAGCCAACGTCCTGACTTTC | CASNGQGAGANVLTF | TRBJ2-6 | TRBV9 | TRBD1 | .
TGCAGTGCTATCATCGGGGGGGGCGCAGATACGCAGTATTTT | CSAIIGGGADTQYF | TRBJ2-3 | TRBV20-1 | TRBD2 | .
TGTGCCAGTAAGCGGGGATTGAACACCGGGGAGCTGTTTTTT | CASKRGLNTGELFF | TRBJ2-2 | TRBV19 | TRBD2 | .
TGTGCCAGCACCCGAAAGGGACAGGGGGCGCGGGGAGCCCAGCATTTT | CASTRKGQGARGAQHF | TRBJ1-5 | TRBV5-6 | TRBD1 | many
TGTGCCAGCAGTTACAAATTTGGTCTAGCGGGAGCCAATGAGCAGTACTTC | CASSYKFGLAGANEQYF | TRBJ2-5 | TRBV6-2/TRBV6-3 | TRBD2 | .
TGTGCCACCAGTGATCGGCACGGGGACGCTATGAAGCAGTACTTC | CATSDRHGDAMKQYF | TRBJ2-7 | TRBV24-1 | . | .
TGTGCCAGCAGCCGACGGGGAAGGCAGGGTCAACAGCCCCAGCATTTT | CASSRRGRQGQQPQHF | TRBJ1-5 | TRBV6-2/TRBV6-3 | . | .
TGTGCCAGCAGCGAGGTGACAGGAGTGACAGATACGCAGTATTTT | CASSEVTGVTDTQYF | TRBJ2-3 | TRBV11-2 | . | .
TGTGCCTGGACGGTGGGCTATGAGCAGTTCTTC | CAWTVGYEQFF | TRBJ2-1 | TRBV30 | . | .
TGTGCCAGTAAAATGGAGGGTAACTATGGCTACACCTTC | CASKMEGNYGYTF | TRBJ1-2 | TRBV12-3/TRBV12-4 | . | .
TGTGCCAGCACCGCCGGACTAGCGACCTACGAGCAGTACTTC | CASTAGLATYEQYF | TRBJ2-7 | TRBV12-3/TRBV12-4 | TRBD2 | few
TGTGCCTGGGCTCCCGGGGACAGGCGACTCAATGAGCAGTTCTTC | CAWAPGDRRLNEQFF | TRBJ2-1 | TRBV30 | TRBD1 | .
TGTGCCAGCAGCTGGGACAGGGGGAGCACTGAAGCTTTCTTT | CASSWDRGSTEAFF | TRBJ1-1 | TRBV7-2 | TRBD1 | .
TGCAGTGCCCTACGTTACACCGGGGAGCTGTTTTTT | CSALRYTGELFF | TRBJ2-2 | TRBV20-1 | . | many
TGTGCCAGCAGTGAACGGGTAGGGGATGAGCAGTACTTC | CASSERVGDEQYF | TRBJ2-7 | TRBV6-1 | . | .
TGTGCCTGGAGTGTCCTCGACAGGGGACCAAAAAACATTCAGTACTTC | CAWSVLDRGPKNIQYF | TRBJ2-4 | TRBV30 | TRBD1 | few
TGCAGTGCTAGGACCCCAGGGGGCTCCTACGAGCAGTACTTC | CSARTPGGSYEQYF | TRBJ2-7 | TRBV20-1 | TRBD1 | few
TGTGCCACCAGCAGAGATTCCCAGGGAGACACCTACGAGCAGTACTTC | CATSRDSQGDTYEQYF | TRBJ2-7 | TRBV15 | . | few
TGTGCCAGCAGCTTTTCGGGGGAGACTTCACCCCTCCACTTT | CASSFSGETSPLHF | TRBJ1-6 | TRBV7-9 | . | .
TGTGCCAGCAGTCCCCGGGACAGGCTCTACGAGCAGTACTTC | CASSPRDRLYEQYF | TRBJ2-7 | TRBV12-3/TRBV12-4 | TRBD1 | few
TGTGCCAGCAGCTTAGGGGCTAGCGGCAGCACAGATACGCAGTATTTT | CASSLGASGSTDTQYF | TRBJ2-3 | TRBV7-6 | TRBD2 | medium-sized